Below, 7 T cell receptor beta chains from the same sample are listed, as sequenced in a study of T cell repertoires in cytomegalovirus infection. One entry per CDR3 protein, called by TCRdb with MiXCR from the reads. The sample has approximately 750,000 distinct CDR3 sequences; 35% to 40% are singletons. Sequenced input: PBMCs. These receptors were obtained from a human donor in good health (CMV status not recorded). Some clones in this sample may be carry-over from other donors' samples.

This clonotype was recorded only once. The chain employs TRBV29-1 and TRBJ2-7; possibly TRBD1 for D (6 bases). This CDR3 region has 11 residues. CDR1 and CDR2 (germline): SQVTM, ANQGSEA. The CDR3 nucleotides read TGCCGCGCCGTACAGGGTTACGAGCAGTACTTC. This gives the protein CRAVQGYEQYF.

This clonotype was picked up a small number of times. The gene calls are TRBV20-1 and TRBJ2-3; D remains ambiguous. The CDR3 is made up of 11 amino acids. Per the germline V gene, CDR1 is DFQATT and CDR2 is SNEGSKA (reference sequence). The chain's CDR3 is CRGRSTDTQYF. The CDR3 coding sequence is TGCAGAGGGCGGAGCACAGATACGCAGTATTTT.

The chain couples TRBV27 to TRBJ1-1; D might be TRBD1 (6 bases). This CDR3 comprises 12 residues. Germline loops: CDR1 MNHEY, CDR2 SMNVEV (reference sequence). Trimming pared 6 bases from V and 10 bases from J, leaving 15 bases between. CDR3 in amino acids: CASSLPRGAAFF. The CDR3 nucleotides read TGTGCCAGCAGCCTACCCCGGGGGGCAGCTTTCTTT.

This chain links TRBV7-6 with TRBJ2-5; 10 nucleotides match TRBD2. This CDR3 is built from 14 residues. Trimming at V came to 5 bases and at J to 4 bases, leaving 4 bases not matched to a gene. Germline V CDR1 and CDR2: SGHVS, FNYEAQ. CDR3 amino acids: CASSPASGGETQYF. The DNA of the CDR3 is TGTGCCAGCAGCCCCGCTAGCGGGGGAGAGACCCAGTACTTC.

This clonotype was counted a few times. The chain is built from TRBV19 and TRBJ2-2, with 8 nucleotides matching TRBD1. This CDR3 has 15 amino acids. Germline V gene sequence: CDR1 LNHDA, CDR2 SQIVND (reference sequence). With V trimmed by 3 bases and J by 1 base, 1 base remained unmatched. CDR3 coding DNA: TGTGCCAGTAGTATCGGGACAGGGAACACCGGGGAGCTGTTTTTT. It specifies CASSIGTGNTGELFF.

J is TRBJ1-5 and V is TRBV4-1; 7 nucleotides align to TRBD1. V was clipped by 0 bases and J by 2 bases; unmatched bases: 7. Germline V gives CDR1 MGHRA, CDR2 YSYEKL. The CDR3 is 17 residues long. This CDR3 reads CASSQDRGNFGNQPQHF. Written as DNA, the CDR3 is TGCGCCAGCAGCCAAGACAGGGGGAACTTTGGCAATCAGCCCCAGCATTTT.

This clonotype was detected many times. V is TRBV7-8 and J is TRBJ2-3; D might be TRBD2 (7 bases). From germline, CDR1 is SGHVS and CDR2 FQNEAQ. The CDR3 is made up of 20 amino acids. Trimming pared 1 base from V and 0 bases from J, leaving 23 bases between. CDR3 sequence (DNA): TGTGCCAGCAGCTTAGGGGGCCTAAGCGGGACACCAGGGAGCACAGATACGCAGTATTTT. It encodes CASSLGGLSGTPGSTDTQYF.